In this sample, the clone carrying this T cell receptor (beta chain) turned up once. The data originate from a study of TIL therapy for anti-PD-1-resistant metastatic lung cancer. Overall study context: Tumor harvest preceded PD-1/PD-L1 blockade, followed by nivolumab treatment. Tumors had a median PD-L1 proportion score of around 6.4%.

Sequencing used immunoSEQ v3. Clones were sequenced by immunoSEQ multiplex PCR, and TCRdb holds only the in-frame ones, with some missing. The top ten clones hold around 5% of a sample with tens of thousands of clones, about 86% of them seen once. Trimming left V 5 bases short and J 9 bases short, with 23 bases between. From germline, CDR1 is SGHTA and CDR2 FQGNSA. This CDR3 spans 16 amino acids. This sample's time point: pre-treatment sample, taken before nivolumab and TIL therapy. This TCR derives from a person aged 25 to 80 with non-small cell lung cancer. The gene calls are TRBV7-2 and TRBJ2-1; D is possibly TRBD2 (6 bases). Specimen: blood, collected at baseline. The CDR3: CASSPQEGRVVGEQFF. The DNA for the CDR3 is TGTGCCAGCAGCCCCCAGGAGGGCAGGGTGGTAGGTGAGCAGTTCTTC.